The 18 T cell receptor beta chains below were found in one sample sequenced in a study of blood T cell repertoires in COVID-19. Assay: immunoSEQ multiplex PCR; the TCRdb copy retains only in-frame clones and omits some. The sample includes over 130,000 clones, approximately 90% of them seen just once. The sequenced sample consisted of peripheral blood. These receptors originate from an elderly woman with acute or convalescent COVID-19.

V gene TRBV5-1 combines with J gene TRBJ1-1; TRBD1 agrees at 10 bases. Trimming at V came to 4 bases and at J to 2 bases, leaving 5 bases not matched to a gene. Germline loops: CDR1 SGHRS, CDR2 YFSETQ. The CDR3 has 15 residues. The CDR3 nucleotides are TGCGCCAGCAGCAGGACAGGGGGTTCTAACACTGAAGCTTTCTTT. Amino acids: CASSRTGGSNTEAFF.

V is TRBV3-1 (or the pseudogene TRBV3-2) and J is TRBJ1-2, with D hard to call. The CDR3 is 15 residues long. Trimming took 4 bases from V and 7 from J, leaving 19 bases between them. Germline V gene sequence: CDR1 LGHDT, CDR2 YNNKEL (reference sequence). CDR3 nucleotides: TGTGCCAGCAGCCTCAGAGGAGGAGGGAGAAGTGGCTACACCTTC. Protein: CASSLRGGGRSGYTF.

The chain links TRBV5-1 to TRBJ2-3, with 10 bases lining up with TRBD1. V trimming: 0 bases; J trimming: 1 base; junction bases outside the gene matches: 2. The CDR3 is made up of 16 amino acids. Germline CDR1 SGHRS, CDR2 YFSETQ. The CDR3 region has the DNA TGCGCCAGCAGCTTGGGGGACAGGGGCGGCACAGATACGCAGTATTTT. Encoded protein: CASSLGDRGGTDTQYF. The full variable domain, in which reference TRBV5-1 and TRBJ2-3 provide the parts outside the CDR3, is KAGVTQTPRYLIKTRGQQVTLSCSPISGHRSVSWYQQTPGQGLQFLFEYFSETQRNKGNFPGRFSGRQFSNSRSEMNVSTLELGDSALYLCASSLGDRGGTDTQYFGPGTRLTVL.

This chain connects TRBV6-1 to TRBJ1-2, with 11 bases fitting TRBD1. The length of the CDR3 is 14 residues. Per germline, CDR1 MNHNS and CDR2 SASEGT. Germline trimming cut 1 base from V and 7 bases from J; bases unmatched to any gene: 2. CDR3 DNA sequence: TGTGCCAGCAGTGAAGGGACAGGGGGCTCTGGCTACACCTTC. The encoded protein is CASSEGTGGSGYTF.

The V gene is TRBV3-1 (or the pseudogene TRBV3-2), the J gene TRBJ1-1, with D tentatively TRBD1 (5 bases). Trimming removed 1 base from V and 4 bases from J, with 13 bases in between. Germline CDR1 and CDR2: LGHDT and YNNKEL (reference sequence). The CDR3 length is 15 residues. CDR3 in amino acids: CASSQGGGWGTEAFF. In DNA form, the CDR3 reads TGTGCCAGCAGCCAAGGCGGGGGGTGGGGCACTGAAGCTTTCTTT.

The chain employs TRBV5-1 and TRBJ1-5, with D unclear. The CDR3 contains 13 residues. Trimming took off 5 bases at V and 6 bases at J, with 12 bases between the two ends. Germline CDR1 SGHRS, CDR2 YFSETQ. CDR3 DNA: TGCGCCAGCAGTAGGGAGGTGGGTCAGCCCCAGCATTTT. Protein product: CASSREVGQPQHF.

The chain couples TRBV7-2 to TRBJ1-2; D possibly corresponds to TRBD1 (6 bases). Germline CDR1 is SGHTA and CDR2 is FQGNSA. The length of the CDR3 is 14 residues. The germline V and J ends were trimmed by 5 bases and 3 bases, with 13 bases remaining between them. The CDR3 nucleotides are TGTGCCAGCAGCCAACAGGGCCCGTACTATGGCTACACCTTC. Its protein is CASSQQGPYYGYTF.

This clone has only a few counts. The chain employs TRBV5-1 and TRBJ1-3; no definite D call. The CDR3 runs 16 residues. Trimming removed 0 bases from V and 0 bases from J, with 10 bases in between. Germline assignment: CDR1 SGHRS and CDR2 YFSETQ. The CDR3: CASSLVDTTSGNTIYF. The CDR3 nucleotides are TGCGCCAGCAGCTTGGTTGACACCACCTCTGGAAACACCATATATTTT.

The CDR3 region has the DNA TGTGCCAGCAGTTACAGGCGGGACAGGGGAAACACCATATATTTT. It translates to CASSYRRDRGNTIYF. The rearrangement uses TRBV6-5 and TRBJ1-3; 8 bases map to TRBD1. CDR3 size: 15 residues. Germline V lookup: CDR1 MNHEY, CDR2 SVGAGI. Trimming at V came to 2 bases and at J to 4 bases, leaving 4 bases not matched to a gene.

The V call is TRBV28, the J call TRBJ1-6; D remains unclear. CDR1 and CDR2 from the germline V gene are MDHEN and SYDVKM. The CDR3 sequence is 17 residues long. V lost 3 bases and J lost 10, with 22 bases in between. In DNA, the CDR3 is TGTGCCAGCAGTTTTAACCCTTCGACGGAGGTGGGATCACCCCTCCACTTT. This sequence encodes CASSFNPSTEVGSPLHF.

The chain carries TRBV5-1 and TRBJ2-7; D is perhaps TRBD1 (6 bases). There are 12 residues in the CDR3. Germline values: CDR1 SGHRS, CDR2 YFSETQ. Deletions cut 0 bases from V and 7 bases from J, with 8 bases between. This CDR3 reads CASSLDRAEQYF. CDR3 DNA sequence: TGCGCCAGCAGCTTGGACAGGGCGGAGCAGTACTTC.

V usage is TRBV7-3 and J usage is TRBJ2-2; TRBD1 matches at 7 bases. J was trimmed by 2 bases and V by 8 bases; bases with no gene match: 8. This CDR3 is built from 15 residues. The germline gives CDR1 SGHTA, CDR2 FQGTGA. The chain's CDR3 is CASSMTGINTGELFF. DNA of the CDR3: TGTGCCAGCTCCATGACAGGGATTAACACCGGGGAGCTGTTTTTT.

V gene TRBV6-9 combines with J gene TRBJ2-1, with 10 nucleotides matching TRBD1. The V gene's germline CDR1 is MNHGY and CDR2 SVAAGI. V lost 0 bases, J lost 3 bases, and 2 bases stayed unmatched. There are 16 residues in the CDR3. CDR3 residues: CASSYSGTGDYNEQFF. CDR3 sequence (DNA): TGTGCCAGCAGTTATTCGGGGACAGGGGACTACAATGAGCAGTTCTTC.

This chain uses TRBV30 with TRBJ1-2; D is unresolved. Germline loops: CDR1 GTSNPN, CDR2 SVGIG (reference sequence). The CDR3 is made up of 14 amino acids. Trimming shortened V by 4 bases and J by 7 bases, and 19 bases separated the two germline ends. CDR3 DNA sequence: TGTGCCTGGACCCCAACTGGCCCCTCAGGTGGCTACACCTTC. It translates to CAWTPTGPSGGYTF.

The gene calls are TRBV5-1 and TRBJ1-6; D possibly corresponds to TRBD1 (6 bases). This CDR3 region has 14 residues. The V end was cut by 0 bases, the J end by 9 bases, with 10 bases between. Germline V CDR1 and CDR2: SGHRS, YFSETQ. The CDR3 protein is CASSLGEGVSPLHF. The CDR3 DNA sequence: TGCGCCAGCAGCTTGGGGGAGGGGGTTTCACCCCTCCACTTT.

The rearrangement links TRBV6-5 to TRBJ1-2, with 9 positions matching TRBD1. Germline-derived CDR1 and CDR2 are MNHEY and SVGAGI. The V and J ends lost 7 bases and 6 bases, in that order; junction bases with no gene match: 6. The length of the CDR3 is 13 residues. CDR3 DNA sequence: TGTGCCAGCATCCCCGGGACAGGGAATGGCTACACCTTC. Its translation is CASIPGTGNGYTF.

CDR3 coding DNA: TGCAGCGTTGGACAGAGCAATCAGCCCCAGCATTTT. It is translated as CSVGQSNQPQHF. V usage is TRBV29-1 and J usage is TRBJ1-5; D perhaps matches TRBD1 (5 bases). Germline assignment: CDR1 SQVTM and CDR2 ANQGSEA. V lost 4 bases and J 1 base, leaving 5 bases between the germline ends. This CDR3 has 12 amino acids.

The J gene is TRBJ1-1, the V gene TRBV2; D is unclear. Germline V lookup: CDR1 SNHLY, CDR2 FYNNEI. This CDR3 contains 14 residues. V shed 6 bases and J shed 1 base, with 12 bases lying between them. DNA for the CDR3: TGTGCCAGCAGGGTAGACGGGAGGAACACTGAAGCTTTCTTT. This sequence encodes CASRVDGRNTEAFF.